This TCR beta chain comes out of a study of shared clonotypes between healthy human individuals (TCRdb year 2020). Context from the whole study: A couple of women and a few men aged 18 to 49 years were included in the cohort. Between about 0.8 and 8.9 billion PBMCs per donor were obtained by leukapheresis. For each donor, three plates each were used for CD4 naive and CD4 memory, two plates were used for CD8 naive, and one plate was used for CD8 memory. Libraries were prepared and TCR repertoires were sequenced by different laboratories using diverse techniques, in order to increase sequencing depth and limit assay-specific biases. The study deeply sequenced blood TCR repertoires of 5 or 6 healthy adults to estimate repertoire size and the extent of clonotype sharing between individuals. Beyond this particular receptor, the publication reports: Sampling was limited to blood, and TCR repertoires in tissue likely differ from TCR repertoires in blood. Even with the large sequencing depth, rarefaction of the sorted-subset datasets indicated that sequencing was incomplete. Based on pairwise subsampling, the degree of clonotype sharing among donors was expected to be affected by sequencing depth. Naive subsets generally had larger estimated clonotype richness than memory subsets. Higher generation probabilities were observed for clonotypes shared by all four sorted-subset donors than for non-shared clonotypes. Because the study included a small number of donors, the genetic and exposure-history diversity represented was limited. About 5% of naive CD4, 3.5% of naive CD8, about 2.4% of memory CD4, and 0.35% to 0.5% of memory CD8 clonotypes were shared across four donors.

TCR CDR3 regions were amplified from genomic DNA by multiplex PCR using the deep immunoSEQ assay. Extracted genomic DNA from each cell subset was distributed evenly across all wells of several immunoSEQ 96-well plates, and each plate was treated as a replicate. Each replicate PCR for sorted subsets received 150 to 250 ng genomic DNA, equal to roughly 30,000 T cell genomes. The purified libraries were quantified using a Qubit 3.0 fluorometer, sized with a Bioanalyzer 2100, and then quantified again using the KAPA Library Quantification kit. Each immunoSEQ 96-well plate was sequenced on its own single-read 150-cycle Illumina NextSeq 550 flow cell. Per the original workflow: Because only junctional sequences without quality scores were contained in the immunoSEQ output, filtering matching that applied to full-length reads could not be performed. To assign V/J genes and CDR3, sequences were annotated against IMGT germline references using PyIR, a Python wrapper for IgBLAST v1.9. Any read was removed if the V/J assignment was weak (E-value above 1e-6), the CDR3 was missing, or the read contained stop codons, out-of-frame junctions, or ambiguous translated residues. A V3J clonotype was defined by an identical inferred V gene, J gene, and CDR3 amino acid sequence. To compute the percentage overlap between repertoires, the number of shared unique clonotypes was divided by the size of the smaller repertoire. Three approaches were used to assess repertoire richness: RTK rarefaction, the Chao1 estimator, and Recon v2.1 estimates of unobserved clonotypes. For all TCRbeta clonotypes obtained by the gDNA method from a few donors, generation probabilities were computed with OLGA. Not all clones reach the TCRdb copy of this immuneACCESS table, which keeps in-frame sequences only. Checked studies attribute under half of the gap to unresolved V genes and leave the rest unexplained. The D gene and trimming were derived from the DNA, and the V and J assignments and clone size from that table. Counted in this sample were about 2,100,000 clones; just over 90% of them appeared once. Clones ranked in the top ten supply about 1.8% of the sample.

For the CD8 naive samples, CD45RO-negative cells were positively selected for CCR7, yielding a CD45RA+CCR7+ population from which TemRA cells were excluded. Healthy HIV-negative adults with no recently reported acute infections or vaccinations were included as donors. Every donor was a Caucasian adult living in Nashville, Tennessee, USA. After blood collection by leukapheresis, PBMCs were isolated using Ficoll-Histopaque density gradient centrifugation and then cryopreserved in the vapor phase of liquid nitrogen. Purity and quantity of every magnetically sorted T cell population were checked by analytical flow cytometry. Genomic DNA was isolated from every sorted fraction and measured by UV absorbance on a Nanodrop 2000c. With respect to this clone: The antigen it binds to is not known. Base qualities are not provided; no much larger clone lies one nucleotide away. Other nucleotide sequences from this sample produce the same CDR3.

The CDR3 holds 13 amino acids from the cysteine to the phenylalanine. Just the 39-base CDR3 DNA is kept, in frame starting at base 1. According to the germline V gene, CDR1 reads SGHNT and CDR2 reads YENEEA. The V and J ends are trimmed by 4 bases and 5 bases, leaving 11 bases between them. Sequencing was done on a sample of naive CD8+ T cells from PBMCs. This specimen's cell subset or site label, interpreted: CD45RA+CCR7+. Rearrangement joined TRBV11-3 to TRBJ1-1, with the D gene not clear enough to name. The TCR was taken from a man in his late teens or twenties in good health. Some clones in this sample may be carry-over from other donors' samples. The DNA is as follows: TGTGCCAGCAGCTCACGTGGAGGGACTGAAGCTTTCTTT. It codes for CASSSRGGTEAFF.